This paragraph reports one T cell receptor beta chain. The data derive from a study of shared clonotypes between healthy human individuals. Turning to the study itself: Three plates each covered CD4 naive and memory; CD8 naive two, CD8 memory one.

The CDR3 is 13 residues long. Germline CDR1 and CDR2: SGHAT and FQNNGV. V was cut by 5 bases and J by 5 bases, with 12 bases left in between. Per the study methods: Filtering differed because ImmunoSEQ produced junction-only sequences that carried no quality scores. The data were produced by immunoSEQ multiplex PCR, yet TCRdb's version contains in-frame clones alone and is incomplete. Clonal size and the V and J genes are those of that table, whereas D and trimming came from the DNA. The sample yields roughly 1,100,000 clones, about 70% seen once. The V gene is TRBV11-2, the J gene TRBJ1-2, with D unresolved. The TCR originated in a man aged 18 to 30 in good health. Input material: memory CD4+ T cells sorted from blood. The subset denotes: CD45RA-negative fraction. DNA of the CDR3: TGTGCCAGCAGCACTCCCCAGGAATATGGCTACACCTTC. Amino acids: CASSTPQEYGYTF.